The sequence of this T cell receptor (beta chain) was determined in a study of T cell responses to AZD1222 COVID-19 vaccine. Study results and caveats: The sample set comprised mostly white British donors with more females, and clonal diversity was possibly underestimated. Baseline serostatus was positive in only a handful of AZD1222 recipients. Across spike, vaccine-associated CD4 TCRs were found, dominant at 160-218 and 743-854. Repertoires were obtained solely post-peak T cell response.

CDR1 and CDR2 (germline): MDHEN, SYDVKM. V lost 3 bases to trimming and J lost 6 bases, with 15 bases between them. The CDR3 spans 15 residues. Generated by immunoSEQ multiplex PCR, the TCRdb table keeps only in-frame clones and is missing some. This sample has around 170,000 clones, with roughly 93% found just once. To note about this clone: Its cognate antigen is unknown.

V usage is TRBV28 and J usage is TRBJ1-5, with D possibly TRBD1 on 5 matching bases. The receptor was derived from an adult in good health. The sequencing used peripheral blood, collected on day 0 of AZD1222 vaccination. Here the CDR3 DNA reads TGTGCCAGCAGTTTGGGGGGTTTAGGCGGTCAGCCCCAGCATTTT. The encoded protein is CASSLGGLGGQPQHF. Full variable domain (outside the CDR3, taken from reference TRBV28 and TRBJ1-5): DVKVTQSSRYLVKRTGEKVFLECVQDMDHENMFWYRQDPGLGLRLIYFSYDVKMKEKGDIPEGYSVSREKKERFSLILESASTNQTSMYLCASSLGGLGGQPQHFGDGTRLSIL.